This T cell receptor beta chain was sequenced in a study of OX40 agonist ivuxolimab in advanced cancers. Findings and caveats of the study: The antigens recognized by the expanded peripheral T cells, that is their antigen specificity, were not determined.

The CDR3 length is 14 residues. The V end lost 1 base, the J end lost 5 bases, and 11 bases lay between the germline ends. Germline V CDR1 and CDR2: WSHSY, SAAADI. Autoimmune disease history or systemic immunosuppression led to patients being barred. TCRdb's copy holds only in-frame clones and misses some; the assay was immunoSEQ multiplex PCR. Here the sample spans around 100,000 clones, about 91% being singletons. Concerning this clone: Its cognate antigen is unknown.

Material: CD4+ or CD8+ T cells sorted from blood, obtained in a trial of the OX40 agonist ivuxolimab. The V call is TRBV10-2, the J call TRBJ1-2, with a possible D match to TRBD1 (5 bases). The origin of this receptor is an adult with an advanced solid tumor such as melanoma, head and neck, liver or kidney cancer. The CDR3 bases are TGCGCCAGCAGTGAGTTTGACAGCAGTTATGGCTACACCTTC. As protein: CASSEFDSSYGYTF.